These 9 T cell receptor beta chains came from one sample sequenced in a study of blood T cell repertoires in COVID-19. The method was immunoSEQ multiplex PCR; TCRdb's version includes in-frame clones alone and lacks a portion of them. The sample contains roughly 76,000 clones, 75% of which appear only once. Sequenced: peripheral blood. These receptors were taken from a man aged 70 or older with acute or convalescent COVID-19.

V gene TRBV13 combines with J gene TRBJ2-1; D perhaps matches TRBD1 (6 bases). CDR1 is PRHDT, CDR2 FYEKMQ, per germline (reference sequence). Deletions cut 5 bases from V and 4 bases from J, with 15 bases between. CDR3 length: 15 residues. The CDR3 coding sequence is TGTGCCAGCAGCGCAGGCAGGGGTGGATACAATGAGCAGTTCTTC. This sequence encodes CASSAGRGGYNEQFF.

CDR3 sequence (DNA): TGTGCCAGCAGCGTAGAAGCGAGCCAAAGGGGTGAGCAGTTCTTC. Amino acid sequence: CASSVEASQRGEQFF. The V gene is TRBV9, the J gene TRBJ2-1; maybe TRBD1 (5 bases). Germline V gene data show CDR1 as SGDLS and CDR2 as YYNGEE. V dropped 0 bases and J dropped 9 bases, with 16 bases sitting between them. The CDR3 loop spans 15 amino acids.

The gene calls are TRBV5-1 and TRBJ2-3, with 11 bases lining up with TRBD2. CDR1 and CDR2 (germline): SGHRS, YFSETQ. Germline trimming cut 2 bases from V and 4 bases from J; bases unmatched to any gene: 3. The CDR3 consists of 15 residues. The CDR3 bases are TGCGCCAGCAGCTTCGGGACTAGCGGTGCAGATACGCAGTATTTT. This translates into CASSFGTSGADTQYF.

The rearrangement joins TRBV2 to TRBJ1-5; tentatively, D is TRBD1 (5 bases). The CDR3 is 14 amino acids. The V and J ends lost 5 bases and 7 bases respectively, with 15 bases between them. CDR1 and CDR2 from the germline V gene are SNHLY and FYNNEI. CDR3 sequence: CASSLGGRGQPQHF. CDR3 coding DNA: TGTGCCAGCAGTCTCGGGGGTCGGGGACAGCCCCAGCATTTT.

As to this clone: The junction does not match germline at one end; this may be a read error. CDR3 sequence reads: CASSPSIADTQYF. In DNA form, the CDR3 reads TGTGCTAGCAGCCCCTCTATCGCAGATACGCAGTATTTT. V gene TRBV7-7 combines with J gene TRBJ2-3; D not resolved. The CDR3 covers 13 residues. The germline CDR1 and CDR2 sequences are SSHAT and FNYEAQ (reference sequence). Full variable domain (remainder filled in from reference TRBV7-7 and TRBJ2-3): GAGVSQSPRYKVTKRGQDVTLRCDPISSHATLYWYQQALGQGPEFLTYFNYEAQPDKSGLPSDRFSAERPEGSISTLTIQRTEQRDSAMYRCASSPSIADTQYFGPGTRLTVL.

The V and J genes are TRBV3-1 (or the pseudogene TRBV3-2) and TRBJ2-2, with D unresolved. Trimming pared 4 bases from V and 7 bases from J, leaving 4 bases between. This CDR3 is built from 11 residues. CDR1 is LGHDT and CDR2 is YNNKEL in the germline V gene (reference sequence). The CDR3 nucleotides read TGTGCCAGCAGCCGAGGCGGGGAGCTGTTTTTT. Translating gives CASSRGGELFF.

This clone has just a few counts. The V gene is TRBV25-1, the J gene TRBJ2-2, with TRBD2 identical over 9 bases. Looked up from germline, CDR1 is MGHDK and CDR2 is SYGVNS. The CDR3 contains 16 residues. Unmatched junction bases numbered 8, after V lost 4 bases and J lost 5 bases. The CDR3 DNA follows: TGTGCCAGCAGTGGCGCCCCTAGCGGGAATACCGGGGAGCTGTTTTTT. Translated: CASSGAPSGNTGELFF.

The rearrangement uses TRBV19 and TRBJ2-5; a possible D gene is TRBD1 (5 bases). The CDR3 has 14 residues. Trimming took 3 bases from V and 5 from J, leaving 13 bases between them. Germline V gives CDR1 LNHDA, CDR2 SQIVND (reference sequence). DNA of the CDR3: TGTGCCAGTAGTATTCAAAGGGGAAAGGAGACCCAGTACTTC. Translated, it gives CASSIQRGKETQYF.

J is TRBJ2-3 and V is TRBV10-2; a weak D match, TRBD2 (5 bases). The CDR3 extends over 13 amino acids. Per germline, CDR1 WSHSY and CDR2 SAAADI. V lost 4 bases to trimming and J lost 5 bases, with 10 bases between them. Here the CDR3 DNA reads TGCGCCAGCAGTGTCGTAGGGAGAGATACGCAGTATTTT. Translated, it gives CASSVVGRDTQYF.